This T cell receptor (beta chain) stems from a study of spatial heterogeneity in lung cancer. Turning to the study itself: Sequence detection consistently recorded a greater number of beta-chain than alpha-chain sequences.

Trimming took off 7 bases at V and 4 bases at J, with 4 bases between the two ends. This CDR3 spans 11 amino acids. Germline V CDR1 and CDR2: MNHEY, SVGEGT. Study observations and caveats: There were more appearances of ubiquitous expanded tumor TCRs in blood at resection than at follow-up.

Individually, TCR cDNA molecules were each labelled with a unique molecular identifier. Each CDR3 protein gets one entry after TCRdb re-called the 5' RACE reads with MiXCR. The sample has about 25,000 distinct CDR3 sequences; 5.5% to 7.5% are singletons. Sample time point: sample taken at primary tumor resection. No cell sorting; template was whole RNA from tumor, lung tissue or PBMC. This clonotype has a handful of counts. Its antigen is unknown. This TCR came from a male donor with early-stage non-small cell lung cancer. Sequenced material: PBMCs, taken at surgery. This sequence joins TRBV6-2 or TRBV6-3 and TRBJ2-2; no reliable D call. DNA of the CDR3: TGTGCCAGCACGTCCACCGGGGAGCTGTTTTTT. Translating gives CASTSTGELFF.